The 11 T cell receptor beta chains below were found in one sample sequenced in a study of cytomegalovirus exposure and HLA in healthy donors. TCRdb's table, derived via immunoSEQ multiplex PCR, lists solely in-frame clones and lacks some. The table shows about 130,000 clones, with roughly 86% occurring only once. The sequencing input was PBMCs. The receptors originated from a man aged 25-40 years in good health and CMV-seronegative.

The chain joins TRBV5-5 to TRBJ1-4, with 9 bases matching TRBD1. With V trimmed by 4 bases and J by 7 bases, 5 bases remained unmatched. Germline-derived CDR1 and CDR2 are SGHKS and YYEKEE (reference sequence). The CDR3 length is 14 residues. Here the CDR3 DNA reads TGTGCCAGCAGCCGGACAGGGGAGGTTGAAAAACTGTTTTTT. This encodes CASSRTGEVEKLFF.

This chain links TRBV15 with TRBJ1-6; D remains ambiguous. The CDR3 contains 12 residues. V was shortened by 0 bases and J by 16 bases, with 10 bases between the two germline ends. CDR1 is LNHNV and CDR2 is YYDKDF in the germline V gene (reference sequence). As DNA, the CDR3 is TGTGCCACCAGCAGAGAAGGAGGGCCGCTCCACTTT. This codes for CATSREGGPLHF.

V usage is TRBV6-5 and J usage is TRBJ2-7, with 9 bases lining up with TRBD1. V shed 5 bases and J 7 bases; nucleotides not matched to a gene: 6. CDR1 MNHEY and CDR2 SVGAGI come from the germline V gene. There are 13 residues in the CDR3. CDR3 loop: CASSRTGVGEQYF. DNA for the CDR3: TGTGCCAGCAGTCGGACAGGGGTTGGGGAGCAGTACTTC.

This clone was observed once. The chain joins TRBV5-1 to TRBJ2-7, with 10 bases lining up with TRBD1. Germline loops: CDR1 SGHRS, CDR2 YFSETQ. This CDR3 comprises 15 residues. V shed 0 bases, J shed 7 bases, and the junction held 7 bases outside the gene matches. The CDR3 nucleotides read TGCGCCAGCAGCTTGGTCGGGACAGGGGCTCGAGAGCAGTACTTC. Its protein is CASSLVGTGAREQYF.

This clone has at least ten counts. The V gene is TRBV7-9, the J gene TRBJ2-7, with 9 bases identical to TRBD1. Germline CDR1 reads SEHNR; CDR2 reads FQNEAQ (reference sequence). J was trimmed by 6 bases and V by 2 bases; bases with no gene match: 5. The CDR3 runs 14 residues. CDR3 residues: CASSLTGTGSEQYF. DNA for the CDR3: TGTGCCAGCAGCTTAACCGGGACAGGGAGCGAGCAGTACTTC.

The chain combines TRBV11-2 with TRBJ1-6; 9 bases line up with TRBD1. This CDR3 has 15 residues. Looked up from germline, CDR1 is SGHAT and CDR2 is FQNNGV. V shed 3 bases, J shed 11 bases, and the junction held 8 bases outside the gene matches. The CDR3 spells CASSLPGTGNTPLHF. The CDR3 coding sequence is TGTGCCAGCAGCTTGCCCGGGACAGGGAATACACCCCTCCACTTT.

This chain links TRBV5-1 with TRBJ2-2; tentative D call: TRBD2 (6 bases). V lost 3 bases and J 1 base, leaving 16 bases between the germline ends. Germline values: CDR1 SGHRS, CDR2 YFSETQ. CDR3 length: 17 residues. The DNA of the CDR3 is TGCGCCAGCAGCTGGGACCGGGACTTAATGAACACCGGGGAGCTGTTTTTT. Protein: CASSWDRDLMNTGELFF.

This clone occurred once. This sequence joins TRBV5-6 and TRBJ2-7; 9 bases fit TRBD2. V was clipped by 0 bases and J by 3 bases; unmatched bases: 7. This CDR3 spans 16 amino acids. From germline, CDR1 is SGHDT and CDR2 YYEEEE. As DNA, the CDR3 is TGTGCCAGCAGCTTGGCCGGTAGCGGGGGAATCTACGAGCAGTACTTC. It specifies CASSLAGSGGIYEQYF.

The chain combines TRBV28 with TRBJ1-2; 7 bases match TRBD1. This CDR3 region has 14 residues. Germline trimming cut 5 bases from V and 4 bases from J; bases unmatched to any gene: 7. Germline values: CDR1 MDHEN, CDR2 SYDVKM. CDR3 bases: TGTGCCAGCAGTCCGGGACAGTCCACCTATGGCTACACCTTC. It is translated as CASSPGQSTYGYTF.

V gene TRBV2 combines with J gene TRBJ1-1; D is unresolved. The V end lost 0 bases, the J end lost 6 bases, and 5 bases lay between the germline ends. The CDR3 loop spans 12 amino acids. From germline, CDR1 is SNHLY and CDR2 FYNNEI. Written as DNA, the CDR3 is TGTGCCAGCAGTGAAGCGTATTCTGAAGCTTTCTTT. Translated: CASSEAYSEAFF.

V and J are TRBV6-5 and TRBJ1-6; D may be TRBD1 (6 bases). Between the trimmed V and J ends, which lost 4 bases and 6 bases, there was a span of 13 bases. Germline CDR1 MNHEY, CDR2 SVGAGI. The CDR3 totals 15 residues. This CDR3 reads CASSLGGIGNSPLHF. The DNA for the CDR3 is TGTGCCAGCAGTTTAGGGGGAATTGGTAATTCACCCCTCCACTTT.